This TCR beta chain is from a study of shared clonotypes between healthy human individuals. In the study overall: Three CD4 naive, three CD4 memory, two CD8 naive and one CD8 memory plate were used per donor. General study results and limits: Estimated richness values were generally larger in naive subsets than in memory subsets. Naive CD4 clonotype sharing across several donors was approximately 5%.

At deep level, the assay was performed. Repertoires were generated with immunoSEQ multiplex PCR, while TCRdb's copy carries only in-frame clones and drops some. The table shows more than 600,000 clones, with about 90% occurring only once. For this clone: Its antigen remains unknown.

It was CD45RO-negative cells, positively selected for CCR7, that made up naive CD8 cells, with terminally differentiated effector memory CD45RA+ cells excluded. The sample consisted of naive CD8+ T cells sorted from blood. The receptor comes from a man younger than 40 in good health.

The CDR3 region is CASSFPSSGRASSDTQYF. In DNA, the CDR3 is TGTGCCAGCAGCTTCCCCTCTAGCGGGAGGGCCTCGTCAGATACGCAGTATTTT. The gene calls are TRBV7-9 and TRBJ2-3; 12 nucleotides line up with TRBD2. V shed 3 bases, J shed 4 bases, and the junction held 11 bases outside the gene matches. This CDR3 has 18 amino acids. Per the germline V gene, CDR1 is SEHNR and CDR2 is FQNEAQ (reference sequence).